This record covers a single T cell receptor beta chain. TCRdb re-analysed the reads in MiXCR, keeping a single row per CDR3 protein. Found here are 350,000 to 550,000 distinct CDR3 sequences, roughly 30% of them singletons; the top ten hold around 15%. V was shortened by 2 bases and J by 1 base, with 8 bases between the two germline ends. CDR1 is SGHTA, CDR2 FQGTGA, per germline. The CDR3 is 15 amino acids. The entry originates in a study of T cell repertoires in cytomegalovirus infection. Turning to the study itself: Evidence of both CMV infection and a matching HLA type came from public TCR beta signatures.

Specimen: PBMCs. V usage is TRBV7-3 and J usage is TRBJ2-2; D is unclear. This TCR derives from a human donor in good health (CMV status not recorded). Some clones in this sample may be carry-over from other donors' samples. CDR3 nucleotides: TGTGCCAGCAGCTTACGTCCGGGGAACACCGGGGAGCTGTTTTTT. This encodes CASSLRPGNTGELFF.